The 25 T cell receptor beta chains listed next were all sequenced from one sample in a study of T-cell reconstitution after alpha-beta-depleted transplantation in children. Unique molecular identifiers featured in how the TCRbeta library was prepared. One entry per CDR3 protein results from TCRdb running MiXCR on the PCR reads. This sample has about 900,000 distinct CDR3 sequences, with about 29% found just once. The sample here was PBMCs, mostly from graft donor cells, taken 360 days after TCRalphabeta/CD19-depleted stem cell transplant. These receptors came from a boy younger than two who had a stem cell transplant for SCID, so the T cells may come from the graft donor.

The rearrangement uses TRBV4-3 and TRBJ2-7; D is perhaps TRBD1 (5 bases). CDR1 is LGHNA and CDR2 is YSLEER in the germline V gene. This CDR3 has 16 residues. The V end was cut by 2 bases, the J end by 3 bases, with 17 bases between. The CDR3 nucleotides read TGCGCCAGCAGCCAAAGTTGGGGCGTCGGACACTACGAGCAGTACTTC. It codes for CASSQSWGVGHYEQYF.

This clonotype was detected many times. Mismatch with germline at one junction end may stem from a read error. The genes are TRBV12-3 or TRBV12-4 and TRBJ2-1; 7 bases line up with TRBD2. CDR3 length: 12 residues. The CDR3 reads CASSLGGDEQFF. The CDR3 DNA follows: TGCGCCAGCAGCTTGGGGGGGGATGAGCAGTTCTTC.

The CDR3 DNA reads as TGTGCCATCAGTGAGTCGGCGGGGGGGGCTCCCTACGAGCAGTACTTC. The encoded protein is CAISESAGGAPYEQYF. This chain links TRBV10-3 with TRBJ2-7; TRBD2 aligns across 9 bases. With 0 bases clipped from V and 2 bases from J, the junction kept 5 bases outside the gene matches. This CDR3 is built from 16 residues. CDR1 ENHRY and CDR2 SYGVKD come from the germline V gene.

J is TRBJ2-3 and V is TRBV5-4; D unresolved. V was shortened by 5 bases and J by 2 bases, with 21 bases between the two germline ends. Per the germline V gene, CDR1 is SGHNT and CDR2 is YYREEE (reference sequence). The CDR3 spans 17 residues. CDR3 sequence (DNA): TGTGCCAGCAGTAGGAACCTCGGACGCCTGCTCACAGATACGCAGTATTTT. Translating it yields CASSRNLGRLLTDTQYF. Using reference TRBV5-4 and TRBJ2-3 for the parts outside the CDR3, the full variable domain is ETGVTQSPTHLIKTRGQQVTLRCSSQSGHNTVSWYQQALGQGPQFIFQYYREEENGRGNFPPRFSGLQFPNYSSELNVNALELDDSALYLCASSRNLGRLLTDTQYFGPGTRLTVL.

The chain combines TRBV20-1 with TRBJ2-2, with 9 bases fitting TRBD1. The junction had 3 bases not matched to a gene; V was cut back by 3 bases and J by 1 base. The CDR3 length is 15 residues. The germline V gene encodes CDR1 DFQATT and CDR2 SNEGSKA (reference sequence). CDR3 sequence: CSASTGQGNTGELFF. As DNA, the CDR3 is TGCAGTGCTAGTACGGGACAGGGGAACACCGGGGAGCTGTTTTTT.

The CDR3 loop reads CASRAPGVGPDTQYF. In DNA form, the CDR3 reads TGTGCCAGCAGAGCCCCGGGAGTAGGACCAGATACGCAGTATTTT. The J gene is TRBJ2-3, the V gene TRBV28; possible D gene TRBD2, 6 bases. CDR3 length: 15 amino acids. Trimming shortened V by 6 bases and J by 4 bases, and 17 bases separated the two germline ends. Germline assignment: CDR1 MDHEN and CDR2 SYDVKM. The full variable domain, with the rest looked up from reference TRBV28 and TRBJ2-3, is DVKVTQSSRYLVKRTGEKVFLECVQDMDHENMFWYRQDPGLGLRLIYFSYDVKMKEKGDIPEGYSVSREKKERFSLILESASTNQTSMYLCASRAPGVGPDTQYFGPGTRLTVL.

There are a few counts of this clonotype. The chain carries TRBV12-3 or TRBV12-4 and TRBJ2-3; 7 bases fit TRBD2. This CDR3 has 13 residues. V shed 3 bases, J shed 5 bases, and the junction held 2 bases outside the gene matches. Here the CDR3 reads CASSLGGIDTQYF. The CDR3 nucleotides read TGTGCCAGCAGTTTGGGGGGGATAGATACGCAGTATTTT.

A few counts support this clonotype. The chain combines TRBV5-1 with TRBJ1-2; 10 nucleotides align to TRBD1. The V gene's germline CDR1 is SGHRS and CDR2 YFSETQ. Trimming took 1 base from V and 4 from J; bases not matched to a gene: 10. This CDR3 comprises 17 residues. CDR3 residues: CASSLLGQGKGFYGYTF. CDR3 nucleotides: TGCGCCAGCAGCTTGTTGGGACAGGGGAAGGGATTCTATGGCTACACCTTC.

The rearrangement joins TRBV5-1 to TRBJ1-5, with 7 bases lining up with TRBD1. Germline CDR1 reads SGHRS; CDR2 reads YFSETQ. Trimming removed 0 bases from V and 4 bases from J; junction bases left unmatched: 4. This CDR3 region has 15 residues. CDR3 in DNA: TGCGCCAGCAGCTTGGAGGGGGCCAAGAATCAGCCCCAGCATTTT. Translated, it gives CASSLEGAKNQPQHF.

This clonotype occurred many times. The chain is built from TRBV7-9 and TRBJ1-1, with a weak D call TRBD1 (5 bases). V lost 2 bases and J 4 bases, leaving 14 bases between the germline ends. The germline gives CDR1 SEHNR, CDR2 FQNEAQ (reference sequence). This CDR3 contains 15 residues. The CDR3 bases are TGTGCCAGCAGCTTACAGGGTAAAGGGAGCACTGAAGCTTTCTTT. It is translated as CASSLQGKGSTEAFF.

The genes are TRBV5-1 and TRBJ2-7; TRBD1 is a possible D gene (6 bases). The V gene lost 1 base and the J gene lost 5 bases, with 13 bases spanning the gap. This CDR3 spans 14 amino acids. Germline loops: CDR1 SGHRS, CDR2 YFSETQ. The CDR3 DNA sequence: TGCGCCAGCAGCTTGCTGTACAGGGAAGACGAGCAGTACTTC. Encoded protein: CASSLLYREDEQYF.

The chain recombines TRBV29-1 with TRBJ2-7, with 10 bases aligning to TRBD2. The CDR3 totals 15 residues. The V and J ends lost 6 bases and 4 bases, in that order; junction bases with no gene match: 12. Germline CDR1 reads SQVTM; CDR2 reads ANQGSEA. CDR3 residues: CSVQKTSGLLYEQYF. CDR3 coding DNA: TGCAGCGTACAAAAGACTAGCGGGTTATTGTACGAGCAGTACTTC.

The chain is built from TRBV12-3 or TRBV12-4 and TRBJ2-7, with TRBD2 identical over 12 bases. The trim removed 6 bases at V and 0 bases at J, leaving 3 bases unmatched. This CDR3 contains 15 residues. CDR3 in amino acids: CASSLAGGASYEQYF. The CDR3 DNA reads TGTGCCAGCAGCCTAGCGGGGGGGGCCTCCTACGAGCAGTACTTC.

This clonotype was detected a few times. The CDR3 DNA sequence: TGTGCCAGCAGTGAAGCTGGACGCGTCCAAGAGACCCAGTACTTC. This encodes CASSEAGRVQETQYF. The gene calls are TRBV2 and TRBJ2-5; the D is unclear. Trimming cost V 0 bases and J 1 base, with 9 bases left between them. The CDR3 consists of 15 residues. Germline V gene data show CDR1 as SNHLY and CDR2 as FYNNEI.

There are a few counts of this clonotype. The J gene is TRBJ2-6, the V gene TRBV12-3 or TRBV12-4, with no clear D. The CDR3 is 13 amino acids. V was cut by 3 bases and J by 5 bases, with 5 bases left in between. CDR3 in amino acids: CASSFRRANVLTF. In DNA, the CDR3 is TGTGCCAGCAGTTTTAGGAGGGCCAACGTCCTGACTTTC.

V is TRBV29-1 and J is TRBJ2-3; D not resolved. Trimming took off 6 bases at V and 0 bases at J, with 7 bases between the two ends. Germline CDR1 SQVTM, CDR2 ANQGSEA. The CDR3 contains 12 residues. The CDR3 here is CSVTMSTDTQYF. The CDR3 DNA is TGCAGCGTCACTATGAGCACAGATACGCAGTATTTT.

The V and J genes are TRBV6-1 and TRBJ1-4, with D unresolved. CDR3 length: 14 residues. Germline-derived CDR1 and CDR2 are MNHNS and SASEGT. V lost 6 bases and J lost 2, with 10 bases in between. CDR3 sequence: CASSPLGTNEKLFF. In DNA form, the CDR3 reads TGTGCCAGCAGCCCGCTTGGGACTAATGAAAAACTGTTTTTT.

This clonotype was seen many times. The J gene is TRBJ2-3, the V gene TRBV10-2, with 7 bases fitting TRBD2. J gave up 4 bases and V 6 bases, and 7 bases lay outside the gene matches. The CDR3 has 14 residues. Germline CDR1 is WSHSY and CDR2 is SAAADI. The CDR3 nucleotides read TGCGCCAGCAGCGGAGCGGGGAGGGCAGATACGCAGTATTTT. Its translation is CASSGAGRADTQYF.

This clonotype was found once. The chain has TRBV6-2 or TRBV6-3 and TRBJ2-1; TRBD2 matches 9 bases. The V gene end was trimmed by 6 bases and the J gene end by 4 bases; junction bases not matched to a gene: 7. Germline CDR1 is MNHEY and CDR2 is SVGEGT. This CDR3 has 15 amino acids. CDR3 residues: CASSSKGLAYNEQFF. The CDR3 nucleotides read TGTGCCAGCAGCTCTAAAGGACTAGCGTACAATGAGCAGTTCTTC.

This chain links TRBV5-1 with TRBJ2-6, with TRBD1 as a possible D gene (5 bases). Trimming took off 4 bases at V and 2 bases at J, with 13 bases between the two ends. Germline CDR1 and CDR2: SGHRS and YFSETQ. The CDR3 length is 16 residues. The CDR3 DNA is TGCGCCAGCAGCCCAACTCCAGGGACTGGGGCCAACGTCCTGACTTTC. This translates into CASSPTPGTGANVLTF.

The chain is built from TRBV5-1 and TRBJ2-2, with 8 bases lining up with TRBD1. CDR1 and CDR2 (germline): SGHRS, YFSETQ. Losses at the gene ends were 5 bases for V and 6 bases for J; bases not matched to a gene: 15. This CDR3 has 17 residues. CDR3 loop: CASSLSRGRSTPGELFF. CDR3 sequence (DNA): TGCGCCAGCAGTCTTTCCAGGGGGCGTTCGACACCCGGGGAGCTGTTTTTT. Combining the CDR3 with reference TRBV5-1 and TRBJ2-2 gives the whole variable domain KAGVTQTPRYLIKTRGQQVTLSCSPISGHRSVSWYQQTPGQGLQFLFEYFSETQRNKGNFPGRFSGRQFSNSRSEMNVSTLELGDSALYLCASSLSRGRSTPGELFFGEGSRLTVL.

This clonotype occurred a few times. This chain's CDR3 is CASSQGVSGLAGRLNHTDTQYF. CDR3 in DNA: TGTGCCAGCAGTCAAGGGGTTTCCGGGCTAGCGGGGAGACTGAACCACACAGATACGCAGTATTTT. This chain uses TRBV2 with TRBJ2-3; 9 bases map to TRBD2. Losses at the gene ends were 5 bases for V and 2 bases for J; bases not matched to a gene: 26. The CDR3 totals 22 residues. The germline V gene encodes CDR1 SNHLY and CDR2 FYNNEI.

This clonotype has only a few counts. The chain uses TRBV5-1 and TRBJ2-3; weak D call: TRBD1 (6 bases). This CDR3 spans 15 amino acids. Trimming cost V 3 bases and J 4 bases, with 15 bases left between them. Germline V lookup: CDR1 SGHRS, CDR2 YFSETQ. The CDR3 bases are TGCGCCAGCAGCTCTTGGACAGAAAGGGCAGATACGCAGTATTTT. It encodes CASSSWTERADTQYF.

This clonotype has just a few counts. V is TRBV13 and J is TRBJ1-2; D gene ambiguous. There are 15 residues in the CDR3. The germline CDR1 and CDR2 sequences are PRHDT and FYEKMQ (reference sequence). V dropped 5 bases and J dropped 0 bases, with 13 bases sitting between them. For the CDR3, the DNA is TGTGCCAGCAGCGTGTGGGAGTATGCTAACTATGGCTACACCTTC. Protein: CASSVWEYANYGYTF.

The rearrangement uses TRBV4-3 and TRBJ2-5; possibly TRBD1 for D (5 bases). V was pared by 1 base and J by 5 bases, with 14 bases between. This CDR3 has 15 residues. Germline values: CDR1 LGHNA, CDR2 YSLEER. The CDR3 reads CASSQGLLQEETQYF. Here the CDR3 DNA reads TGCGCCAGCAGCCAAGGTTTATTACAGGAGGAGACCCAGTACTTC.